These 24 T cell receptor beta chains originate from one sample sequenced in a study of T cells after posttransplantation cyclophosphamide. Assay used: immunoSEQ multiplex PCR; TCRdb lists only in-frame clones, some missing. The sample carries some 9,200 clones, roughly nine tenths recorded once. The sample taken for sequencing was memory CD4+ T cells sorted from PBMCs. All receptors derive from a woman aged 55-69 years in good health, CMV-negative, and a related stem cell transplant donor.

This sequence joins TRBV5-5 and TRBJ2-3, with a possible D match to TRBD1 (5 bases). The CDR3 length is 15 residues. With 3 bases removed from V and 0 bases from J, the gap between germline ends came to 11 bases. Germline loops: CDR1 SGHKS, CDR2 YYEKEE (reference sequence). CDR3 bases: TGTGCCAGCAGCTGGGGCAGCGTTAGCACAGATACGCAGTATTTT. Translated: CASSWGSVSTDTQYF.

This sequence joins TRBV28 and TRBJ2-4; a possible D gene is TRBD1 (6 bases). The CDR3 runs 15 residues. Per germline, CDR1 MDHEN and CDR2 SYDVKM. V was pared by 4 bases and J by 7 bases, with 17 bases between. The CDR3 reads CASSSPGGMGNIQYF. In DNA form, the CDR3 reads TGTGCCAGCAGTTCCCCTGGGGGCATGGGGAACATTCAGTACTTC.

The chain carries TRBV10-2 and TRBJ2-1, with 8 nucleotides matching TRBD2. The CDR3 runs to 18 residues. CDR1 WSHSY and CDR2 SAAADI come from the germline V gene. After removal of 5 bases from V and 2 bases from J, the junction contained 14 bases not matched to a gene. The CDR3 coding sequence is TGCGCCAGCAGTTTTTCTCAGCGGGGGTCAAATCCCTACAATGAGCAGTTCTTC. Residues: CASSFSQRGSNPYNEQFF.

The chain uses TRBV7-8 and TRBJ2-5; the match to TRBD2 covers 8 bases. Germline V CDR1 and CDR2: SGHVS, FQNEAQ. This CDR3 has 16 amino acids. V lost 4 bases, J lost 3 bases, and 10 bases stayed unmatched. The CDR3 here is CASSSPGGGTEETQYF. In DNA, the CDR3 is TGTGCCAGCAGCTCGCCGGGCGGGGGGACTGAAGAGACCCAGTACTTC.

As to this clone: Distinct nucleotide sequences in the sample also encode this CDR3. The chain joins TRBV28 to TRBJ1-6; D not resolved. CDR1 MDHEN and CDR2 SYDVKM come from the germline V gene. V gave up 6 bases and J gave up 5 bases, with 14 bases separating them. The CDR3 sequence is 15 residues long. The DNA of the CDR3 is TGTGCCAGCAGGCCTAGCGGGCCGGATAATTCACCCCTCCACTTT. It yields the protein CASRPSGPDNSPLHF. Supplemented by reference TRBV28 and TRBJ1-6, the full variable domain reads DVKVTQSSRYLVKRTGEKVFLECVQDMDHENMFWYRQDPGLGLRLIYFSYDVKMKEKGDIPEGYSVSREKKERFSLILESASTNQTSMYLCASRPSGPDNSPLHFGNGTRLTVT.

CDR3 coding DNA: TGTGCCAGCAGCTCCCTCCTGGGCGGGGGGGCCGAGACCCAGTACTTC. Protein product: CASSSLLGGGAETQYF. This chain links TRBV7-6 with TRBJ2-5; 9 bases fit TRBD2. With V trimmed by 4 bases and J by 5 bases, 11 bases remained unmatched. Germline CDR1 and CDR2: SGHVS and FNYEAQ. The CDR3 runs to 16 residues.

Only a few counts were recorded for this clone. The chain has TRBV5-1 and TRBJ2-2, with D possibly TRBD2 on 5 matching bases. CDR1 and CDR2 from the germline V gene are SGHRS and YFSETQ. V gave up 5 bases and J gave up 6 bases, with 11 bases separating them. This CDR3 region has 13 residues. The CDR3: CASRGSFSGELFF. Written as DNA, the CDR3 is TGCGCCAGCAGAGGGAGCTTTTCCGGGGAGCTGTTTTTT.

The genes are TRBV7-7 and TRBJ2-1; 7 bases line up with TRBD2. Germline V gene sequence: CDR1 SSHAT, CDR2 FNYEAQ (reference sequence). Trimming at V came to 5 bases and at J to 5 bases, leaving 9 bases not matched to a gene. This CDR3 contains 15 residues. The DNA for the CDR3 is TGTGCCAGCAGCGTCAGGGAGGGAGGAAACAATGAGCAGTTCTTC. Translated: CASSVREGGNNEQFF.

The CDR3 coding sequence is TGTGCCAGCAGCTTCTCTTCAGCGGGATCCACCTACGAGCAGTACTTC. Translated, it gives CASSFSSAGSTYEQYF. This chain uses TRBV11-2 with TRBJ2-7; 7 positions agree with TRBD2. The CDR3 is 16 residues long. V gave up 3 bases and J gave up 2 bases; unmatched junction bases: 10. Germline V lookup: CDR1 SGHAT, CDR2 FQNNGV.

The rearrangement links TRBV25-1 to TRBJ2-1; D remains unclear. The germline V gene has CDR1 MGHDK and CDR2 SYGVNS. Deletions cut 1 base from V and 6 bases from J, with 10 bases between. The CDR3 contains 14 residues. The CDR3 DNA follows: TGTGCCAGCAGTGAATCCCCCGTTATCAATGAGCAGTTCTTC. This encodes CASSESPVINEQFF.

This chain joins TRBV11-2 and TRBJ2-1; TRBD2 agrees at 11 bases. Germline CDR1 and CDR2: SGHAT and FQNNGV. The CDR3 spans 16 residues. V trimming: 5 bases; J trimming: 9 bases; junction bases outside the gene matches: 12. This chain's CDR3 is CASSPGASGGNGEQFF. The CDR3 nucleotides read TGTGCCAGCAGCCCAGGGGCTAGCGGGGGGAACGGTGAGCAGTTCTTC.

This chain connects TRBV19 to TRBJ2-7; TRBD1 is a possible D gene (6 bases). The V gene lost 3 bases and the J gene lost 3 bases, with 12 bases spanning the gap. This CDR3 contains 14 residues. Germline V gene lookup returns CDR1 LNHDA and CDR2 SQIVND (reference sequence). CDR3 in amino acids: CASSIGGQSYEQYF. The CDR3 DNA reads TGTGCCAGTAGTATCGGAGGACAGAGCTACGAGCAGTACTTC. Full variable domain (missing parts from reference TRBV19 and TRBJ2-7): DGGITQSPKYLFRKEGQNVTLSCEQNLNHDAMYWYRQDPGQGLRLIYYSQIVNDFQKGDIAEGYSVSREKKESFPLTVTSAQKNPTAFYLCASSIGGQSYEQYFGPGTRLTVT.

CDR3 sequence: CASSAQGRNTEAFF. Written as DNA, the CDR3 is TGCGCCAGCAGCGCCCAGGGGCGGAACACTGAAGCTTTCTTT. The chain has TRBV5-1 and TRBJ1-1; tentative D call: TRBD1 (6 bases). Trimming took 4 bases from V and 1 from J, leaving 11 bases between them. The CDR3 contains 14 residues. CDR1 and CDR2 (germline): SGHRS, YFSETQ.

The genes are TRBV7-6 and TRBJ1-1; 7 nucleotides line up with TRBD1. Germline CDR1 SGHVS, CDR2 FNYEAQ. V lost 2 bases to trimming and J lost 2 bases; unmatched junction nucleotides: 5. The CDR3 is made up of 15 amino acids. CDR3 coding DNA: TGTGCCAGCAGCTTATCAGGGGGAGGAAACACTGAAGCTTTCTTT. Protein product: CASSLSGGGNTEAFF.

The CDR3 coding sequence is TGTGCCAGCAGTTTGGGGGGCCAAGAGACCCAGTACTTC. Amino acids: CASSLGGQETQYF. V is TRBV28 and J is TRBJ2-5; TRBD2 might be the D (6 bases). The CDR3 has 13 residues. Per the germline V gene, CDR1 is MDHEN and CDR2 is SYDVKM. Trimming removed 3 bases at V and 1 base at J, with 6 bases between.

The table lists this clone with a few counts. V and J are TRBV2 and TRBJ1-1; no clear D. This CDR3 spans 15 amino acids. Deletions cut 6 bases from V and 4 bases from J, with 18 bases between. CDR1 is SNHLY and CDR2 is FYNNEI in the germline V gene. CDR3: CASREYSLRSTEAFF. CDR3 DNA sequence: TGTGCCAGCAGAGAATACAGCCTACGCAGCACTGAAGCTTTCTTT.

This rearrangement joins TRBV2 to TRBJ2-7; D gene ambiguous. The germline CDR1 and CDR2 sequences are SNHLY and FYNNEI. V shed 1 base and J shed 7 bases, with 5 bases lying between them. The CDR3 sequence is 11 residues long. In DNA form, the CDR3 reads TGTGCCAGCAGTGAAGGGGCAGAGCAGTACTTC. It is translated as CASSEGAEQYF.

This clone came up a few times. This chain uses TRBV19 with TRBJ2-7; 10 bases align to TRBD1. The CDR3 is 13 amino acids. CDR1 LNHDA and CDR2 SQIVND come from the germline V gene (reference sequence). With V trimmed by 7 bases and J by 6 bases, 6 bases remained unmatched. The CDR3 DNA is TGTGCCAGTAATGGGGACAGGGGACGCGAGCAGTACTTC. Encoded protein: CASNGDRGREQYF.

The chain carries TRBV5-6 and TRBJ1-4; D is unresolved. The V gene's germline CDR1 is SGHDT and CDR2 YYEEEE. The CDR3 extends over 14 amino acids. V lost 0 bases and J 6 bases, leaving 9 bases between the germline ends. The CDR3 protein is CASSLDLSDEKLFF. The CDR3 DNA follows: TGTGCCAGCAGCTTGGATCTCTCAGATGAAAAACTGTTTTTT.

This clone was seen a handful of times. In DNA, the CDR3 is TGTGCCAGTACCGGACAGGGATATTCACCCCTCCACTTT. This sequence encodes CASTGQGYSPLHF. V gene TRBV19 combines with J gene TRBJ1-6, with 8 bases matching TRBD1. Unmatched junction bases numbered 4, after V lost 7 bases and J lost 8 bases. Looked up from germline, CDR1 is LNHDA and CDR2 is SQIVND (reference sequence). The CDR3 runs to 13 residues.

The chain has TRBV18 and TRBJ2-1; 10 bases fit TRBD2. The CDR3 loop spans 17 amino acids. V shed 3 bases and J 6 bases; nucleotides not matched to a gene: 11. Germline V lookup: CDR1 KGHSH, CDR2 LQKENI. The CDR3 sequence: CASSPLPSGSEFNEQFF. CDR3 DNA: TGTGCCAGCTCACCCCTACCTAGCGGGAGTGAGTTCAATGAGCAGTTCTTC.

The V gene is TRBV18, the J gene TRBJ2-2; 7 bases align to TRBD2. CDR1 is KGHSH and CDR2 is LQKENI in the germline V gene. This CDR3 has 18 residues. V shed 1 base, J shed 5 bases, and the junction held 13 bases outside the gene matches. CDR3 DNA sequence: TGTGCCAGCTCACCACGGGATCTTGCGGGAGTTAGTACCGGGGAGCTGTTTTTT. Translation: CASSPRDLAGVSTGELFF.

The rearrangement links TRBV21-1 to TRBJ2-2; no check of the table's D call, TRBD2, against the DNA was made. TRBV21-1 is annotated as a pseudogene. There are 19 residues in the CDR3. In DNA form, the CDR3 reads TGTGCCAGCAGCAAAACGGAGGCCGGGACTATGCCTTACACCGGGGAGCTGTTTTTT. Its protein product is CASSKTEAGTMPYTGELFF.

A word on this clone: In the same sample, other DNA sequences code for this CDR3. V is TRBV5-1 and J is TRBJ2-5, with D possibly matching TRBD2 (6 bases). CDR1 is SGHRS, CDR2 YFSETQ, per germline. The CDR3 sequence is 15 residues long. V dropped 0 bases and J dropped 2 bases, with 11 bases sitting between them. The CDR3 coding sequence is TGCGCCAGCAGCTTGGGCCTAGCGAGACAAGAGACCCAGTACTTC. Its protein product is CASSLGLARQETQYF.